The source of this T cell receptor beta chain is a study of T cells in Graves' hyperthyroidism and ophthalmopathy. This clonotype came up many times. As yet, its antigen is unknown. Germline assignment: CDR1 SGHDT and CDR2 YYEEEE. Trimming removed 5 bases from V and 3 bases from J, with 19 bases in between. CDR3 length equals 16 residues. Whole-study findings and limits: Blood also carried most thyroid clonotypes expanded above 0.001.

From RNA transcripts, TCR beta CDR3 regions were amplified. The HTBI primer set was used in a first-round RT-PCR of the TCR CDR3. In TCRdb, the multiplex PCR reads were re-called with MiXCR into one record per CDR3 protein. Of roughly 420,000 distinct CDR3 sequences listed, around a sixth are singletons. The TCR sequence derives from a woman under 30 with Graves' hyperthyroidism. Sequences were obtained from blood. The rearrangement links TRBV5-6 to TRBJ2-3; tentative D call: TRBD1 (5 bases). Here the CDR3 reads CASRETQGIQTDTQYF. The DNA of the CDR3 is TGTGCCAGCAGGGAGACTCAGGGTATACAGACAGATACGCAGTATTTT.